The present T cell receptor beta chain was sequenced within a study of blood T cell repertoires in COVID-19. About the study: Donors in the United States, Italy and Spain gave samples during acute or convalescent COVID-19. Nucleic acid was either cDNA or gDNA, and it came from T cells, B-cell-depleted T cells, or PBMCs.

Original processing notes: Amplification of reference gene primers was used by the study to estimate nucleated cell counts. TCRdb keeps only in-frame clones here, not all; method: immunoSEQ multiplex PCR. The V and J calls and the clone size are those of that table, but D and trimming were determined from the DNA. This table holds under 300,000 clones, over 75% found once. Germline V gene data show CDR1 as MNHEY and CDR2 as SVGAGI. This CDR3 comprises 14 residues. V was clipped by 2 bases and J by 0 bases; unmatched bases: 0. This chain uses TRBV6-5 with TRBJ2-7, with TRBD2 matching 8 bases. The sequence came from a woman aged 40 to 55 who had recovered from COVID-19. Sequenced sample: peripheral blood. The CDR3 bases are TGTGCCAGCAGTTACGCGGGGGGCTCCTACGAGCAGTACTTC. It translates to CASSYAGGSYEQYF.